These 4 T cell receptor beta chains were all obtained from the same sample, sequenced in a study of PD-1 blockade in classical Hodgkin lymphoma. All patients relapsed after autologous stem cell transplantation, and brentuximab vedotin exposure varied. Here immunoSEQ multiplex PCR was the method, and the copy in TCRdb shows in-frame clones only, minus some. Of 60,000 or so clones in the sample, roughly 90% were seen once. The material sequenced was peripheral blood mononuclear cells (PBMCs), taken at baseline. The source is a human donor with classical Hodgkin lymphoma.

The CDR3: CASGAGAYQETQYF. In DNA form, the CDR3 reads TGTGCCAGCGGAGCGGGGGCGTACCAAGAGACCCAGTACTTC. The gene calls are TRBV28 and TRBJ2-5, with 8 bases lining up with TRBD2. The CDR3 spans 14 residues. J gave up 0 bases and V 8 bases, and 5 bases lay outside the gene matches. The germline CDR1 and CDR2 sequences are MDHEN and SYDVKM. The full variable domain, completed using reference TRBV28 and TRBJ2-5, is DVKVTQSSRYLVKRTGEKVFLECVQDMDHENMFWYRQDPGLGLRLIYFSYDVKMKEKGDIPEGYSVSREKKERFSLILESASTNQTSMYLCASGAGAYQETQYFGPGTRLLVL.

The chain employs TRBV19 and TRBJ2-7, with D possibly being TRBD1 (6 bases). The CDR3 runs to 12 residues. The V end was cut by 6 bases, the J end by 3 bases, with 9 bases between. The V gene's germline CDR1 is LNHDA and CDR2 SQIVND (reference sequence). The CDR3 DNA is TGTGCCAGTAGCCGGGACAACTACGAGCAGTACTTC. This translates into CASSRDNYEQYF.

The genes are TRBV7-7 and TRBJ1-1; 7 bases match TRBD1. The germline CDR1 and CDR2 sequences are SSHAT and FNYEAQ (reference sequence). J was trimmed by 8 bases and V by 2 bases; bases with no gene match: 5. This CDR3 is 13 amino acids long. The CDR3 protein is CASSLRQGEEAFF. The CDR3 region has the DNA TGTGCCAGCAGCTTACGGCAGGGGGAAGAAGCTTTCTTT.

The chain is built from TRBV6-1 and TRBJ2-7, with no clear D. V shed 4 bases and J shed 0 bases, with 16 bases lying between them. Germline V CDR1 and CDR2: MNHNS, SASEGT. The CDR3 is 16 residues long. The CDR3 loop reads CASSGGWQSPSYEQYF. CDR3 DNA sequence: TGTGCCAGCAGTGGGGGTTGGCAGTCTCCCTCCTACGAGCAGTACTTC.